This is a list of T cell receptor beta chains from one sample in a study of beta chain features in type 1 diabetes. Using immunoSEQ multiplex PCR, the repertoire was profiled, and TCRdb retains in-frame clones only, with some absent. The data show 310,000 or so clones, 8% seen once. Sequenced sample: central memory CD4+ T cells from blood. The source of these receptors is a woman aged 18-29 years in good health. Both conserved end residues are part of each CDR3. D genes are given only for firm matches. Not every row has a clone size; where given, it reads once, few, many or a size class.

cdr3_length	d_call	v_call	clone_size	j_call	cdr3_aa	cdr3_nt
16	-	TRBV7-3	-	TRBJ2-6	CASSLTSGVGANVLTF	TGTGCCAGCAGCTTAACTTCAGGGGTCGGGGCCAACGTCCTGACTTTC
15	-	TRBV6-5	few	TRBJ2-2	CASSQRFTNTGELFF	TGTGCCAGCAGTCAGAGGTTCACGAACACCGGGGAGCTGTTTTTT
13	-	TRBV7-8	-	TRBJ2-3	CASSLEATDTQYF	TGTGCCAGCAGCTTAGAGGCCACAGATACGCAGTATTTT
11	-	TRBV10-3	few	TRBJ2-7	CAISEYHEQYF	TGTGCCATCAGTGAGTATCACGAGCAGTACTTC
14	TRBD1	TRBV6-5	-	TRBJ2-7	CASSSRTGWDEQYF	TGTGCCAGCAGTTCCCGGACAGGTTGGGACGAGCAGTACTTC
13	-	TRBV28	-	TRBJ2-5	CASSGTAQETQYF	TGTGCCAGCAGTGGGACGGCCCAAGAGACCCAGTACTTC
16	TRBD2	TRBV19	few	TRBJ2-1	CASSTRGLAFHNEQFF	TGTGCCAGTAGTACACGGGGACTAGCCTTCCACAATGAGCAGTTCTTC
17	TRBD2	TRBV28	many	TRBJ2-7	CASSLGSSGRNSYEQYF	TGTGCCAGCAGTTTAGGATCTAGCGGGAGGAACTCCTACGAGCAGTACTTC
11	-	TRBV2	few	TRBJ2-2	CASRNTGELFF	TGTGCCAGCAGAAACACCGGGGAGCTGTTTTTT
17	TRBD2	TRBV10-3	-	TRBJ2-2	CAIRGGGLAGDHGELFF	TGTGCCATCAGGGGTGGGGGACTAGCGGGAGATCACGGGGAGCTGTTTTTT
14	TRBD2	TRBV19	few	TRBJ2-2	CATNSGSGTGELFF	TGTGCCACCAACAGCGGGAGCGGAACCGGGGAGCTGTTTTTT
15	TRBD2	TRBV28	-	TRBJ2-3	CASTLGLAGTDTQYF	TGTGCCAGCACCCTGGGGCTAGCGGGAACAGATACGCAGTATTTT
14	-	TRBV18	few	TRBJ2-1	CASSPGGMTRGQFF	TGTGCCAGCTCACCCGGCGGGATGACAAGGGGGCAGTTCTTC
17	-	TRBV5-1	few	TRBJ2-6	CASMRSGGAGGANVLTF	TGCGCCAGCATGAGGAGTGGGGGTGCTGGCGGGGCCAACGTCCTGACTTTC
14	-	TRBV18	few	TRBJ2-2	CASSPVGSTGELFF	TGTGCCAGCTCACCAGTCGGTTCCACCGGGGAGCTGTTTTTT
13	-	TRBV19	-	TRBJ2-7	CASRGGLLDEQYF	TGTGCCAGTAGAGGGGGACTCCTTGACGAGCAGTACTTC
14	TRBD1	TRBV7-2	-	TRBJ2-1	CASSGRTGHNEQFF	TGTGCCAGCAGCGGGCGGACAGGACACAATGAGCAGTTCTTC
16	TRBD1	TRBV5-1	few	TRBJ2-2	CASSFLEGAYAGELFF	TGCGCCAGCAGCTTTCTCGAGGGGGCATACGCCGGGGAGCTGTTTTTT
15	-	TRBV7-9	-	TRBJ2-6	CASRARGAGANVLTF	TGTGCCAGCAGGGCCCGAGGAGCTGGGGCCAACGTCCTGACTTTC
15	-	TRBV10-3	few	TRBJ2-3	CAISDPGRVTDTQYF	TGTGCCATCAGTGACCCAGGACGAGTTACAGATACGCAGTATTTT
16	-	TRBV21-1	few	TRBJ2-5	CASSKGEGRPQETQYF	TGTGCCAGCAGCAAAGGGGAAGGACGGCCGCAAGAGACCCAGTACTTC
14	-	TRBV2	few	TRBJ2-2	CASSPDANTGELFF	TGTGCCAGCAGTCCCGACGCCAACACCGGGGAGCTGTTTTTT
11	-	TRBV7-2	-	TRBJ2-5	CASSFHKTQYF	TGTGCCAGCAGCTTCCATAAGACCCAGTACTTC
14	-	TRBV5-6	few	TRBJ1-2	CASSRGLENYGYTF	TGTGCCAGCAGCCGGGGACTCGAGAACTATGGCTACACCTTC
11	-	TRBV29-1	few	TRBJ1-2	CSVDWGDGYTF	TGCAGCGTTGATTGGGGTGATGGCTACACCTTC
14	TRBD1	TRBV6-6	-	TRBJ2-3	CASSRTGAADTQYF	TGTGCCAGCAGTCGTACAGGGGCGGCAGATACGCAGTATTTT
16	TRBD1	TRBV15	few	TRBJ1-5	CATSSMTGTRNQPQHF	TGTGCCACCAGCAGCATGACAGGGACCAGAAATCAGCCCCAGCATTTT
11	-	TRBV19	few	TRBJ2-1	CASSSWGEQFF	TGTGCCAGTAGTAGTTGGGGTGAGCAGTTCTTC
15	-	TRBV28	few	TRBJ2-7	CASRVLGEGSYEQYF	TGTGCCAGCAGAGTACTAGGGGAAGGCTCCTACGAGCAGTACTTC
12	TRBD1	TRBV29-1	few	TRBJ2-1	CSTGGSYNEQFF	TGCAGCACAGGGGGCTCCTACAATGAGCAGTTCTTC
16	-	TRBV4-1	many	TRBJ2-1	CASSQGWGGEYNEQFF	TGCGCCAGCAGCCAAGGCTGGGGCGGGGAATACAATGAGCAGTTCTTC
17	TRBD1	TRBV11-2	-	TRBJ2-7	CASSSLKETGGIYEQYF	TGTGCCAGCAGTTCTCTAAAGGAGACAGGGGGCATATACGAGCAGTACTTC
11	-	TRBV20-1	-	TRBJ2-7	CSAPGIYEQYF	TGCAGTGCCCCCGGGATCTACGAGCAGTACTTC